A single T cell receptor (beta chain) is shown here with its context. Combining a sample-barcoded 5' primer with a J-beta primer mix, a second PCR ran for roughly 6 to 12 cycles. TCRdb ran MiXCR on the 5' RACE reads and lists one entry per CDR3 protein. The sample has roughly 730,000 distinct CDR3 sequences, just over 55% seen once. This entry belongs to a study of blood T cells in healthy people across ages. This CDR3 comprises 14 residues. Germline V gene lookup returns CDR1 MNHEY and CDR2 SMNVEV (reference sequence). Sequences were obtained from blood. The rearrangement links TRBV27 to TRBJ2-1; D ambiguous. The J call could be wrong; TRBJ2-7 is a better fit for the DNA end. The origin of this receptor is a man aged 40-49 years in good health. CDR3 DNA sequence: TGTGCCAGCGCCTCGACCGGCTTAATAAACGAGCAGTACTTC. This translates into CASASTGLINEQYF.